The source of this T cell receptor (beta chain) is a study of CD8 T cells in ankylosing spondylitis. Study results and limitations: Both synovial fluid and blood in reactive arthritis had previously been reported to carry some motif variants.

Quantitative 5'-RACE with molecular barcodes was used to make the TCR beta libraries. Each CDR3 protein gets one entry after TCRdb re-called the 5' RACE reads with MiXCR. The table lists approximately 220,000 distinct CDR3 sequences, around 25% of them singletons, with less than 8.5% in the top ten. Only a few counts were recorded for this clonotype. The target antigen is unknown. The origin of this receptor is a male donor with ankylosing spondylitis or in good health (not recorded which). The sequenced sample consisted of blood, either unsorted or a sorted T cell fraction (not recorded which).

This CDR3 reads CSVLVGYKDTQYF. DNA of the CDR3: TGCAGTGTCCTAGTAGGGTACAAAGATACGCAGTATTTT. The chain employs TRBV29-1 and TRBJ2-3; no firm D call. The CDR3 runs to 13 residues. Germline V gives CDR1 SQVTM, CDR2 ANQGSEA.